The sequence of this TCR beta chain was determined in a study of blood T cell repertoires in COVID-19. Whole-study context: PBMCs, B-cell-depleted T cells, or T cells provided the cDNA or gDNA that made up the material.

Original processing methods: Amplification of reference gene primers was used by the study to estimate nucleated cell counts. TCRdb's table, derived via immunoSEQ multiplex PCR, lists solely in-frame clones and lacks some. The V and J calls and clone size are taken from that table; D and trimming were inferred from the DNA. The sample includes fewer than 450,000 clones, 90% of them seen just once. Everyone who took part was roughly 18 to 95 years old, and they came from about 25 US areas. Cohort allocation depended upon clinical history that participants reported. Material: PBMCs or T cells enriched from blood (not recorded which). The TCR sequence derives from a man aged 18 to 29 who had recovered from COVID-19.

CDR3 coding DNA: TGCGCCAGCAGCCCCCGGGCGGGGGTCTACGCGGGTTATTCACCCCTCCACTTT. Translation: CASSPRAGVYAGYSPLHF. The chain uses TRBV4-1 and TRBJ1-6; a possible D gene is TRBD1 (5 bases). The V end was cut by 4 bases, the J end by 8 bases, with 24 bases between. The CDR3 length is 18 residues. The germline V gene has CDR1 MGHRA and CDR2 YSYEKL.